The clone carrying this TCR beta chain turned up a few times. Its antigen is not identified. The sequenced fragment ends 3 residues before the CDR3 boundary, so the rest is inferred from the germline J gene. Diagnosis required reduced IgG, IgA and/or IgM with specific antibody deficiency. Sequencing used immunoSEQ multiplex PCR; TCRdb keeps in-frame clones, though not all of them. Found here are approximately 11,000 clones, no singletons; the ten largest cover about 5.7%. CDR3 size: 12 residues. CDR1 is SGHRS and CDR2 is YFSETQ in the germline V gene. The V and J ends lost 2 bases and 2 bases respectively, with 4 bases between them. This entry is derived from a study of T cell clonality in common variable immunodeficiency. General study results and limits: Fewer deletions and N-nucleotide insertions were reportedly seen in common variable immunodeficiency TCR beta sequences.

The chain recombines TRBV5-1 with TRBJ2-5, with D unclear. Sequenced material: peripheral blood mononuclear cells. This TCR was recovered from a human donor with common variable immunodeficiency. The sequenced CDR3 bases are TGCGCCAGCAGCTTCCGTCAAGAGACC. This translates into CASSFRQET. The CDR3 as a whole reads CASSFRQETQYF.